The 9 T cell receptor beta chains listed next were all sequenced from one sample in a study of cytomegalovirus exposure and HLA in healthy donors. 13 Jbeta primers and 60 Vbeta primers were used for the PCR. TCRdb's table, derived via immunoSEQ multiplex PCR, lists solely in-frame clones and lacks some. The sample yields about 120,000 clones, roughly 65% seen once. The sequenced sample was PBMCs. All receptors derive from a man aged 40-50 years in good health and CMV-seropositive.

The sample holds a few counts of this clone. V and J are TRBV10-1 and TRBJ2-7, with 9 bases that match TRBD1. This CDR3 comprises 14 residues. Per germline, CDR1 WNHNN and CDR2 SYGVQD (reference sequence). Losses at the gene ends were 4 bases for V and 5 bases for J; bases not matched to a gene: 6. The CDR3 DNA reads as TGCGCCAGCAGTGCCGGGACAGGGATCAACGAGCAGTACTTC. Its translation: CASSAGTGINEQYF.

The V gene is TRBV4-2, the J gene TRBJ1-2; 7 bases are shared with TRBD1. J was trimmed by 3 bases and V by 4 bases; bases with no gene match: 11. CDR1 is LGHNA and CDR2 is YNFKEQ in the germline V gene. There are 16 residues in the CDR3. In DNA, the CDR3 is TGTGCCAGCAGCCTAGAGAACAGGGGTTGGGACTATGGCTACACCTTC. It translates to CASSLENRGWDYGYTF.

Regarding this clone: The same CDR3 arises from other DNA sequences in this sample as well. The rearrangement uses TRBV18 and TRBJ2-5; D call uncertain. This CDR3 has 12 residues. The V and J ends lost 5 bases and 0 bases respectively, with 4 bases between them. Per the germline V gene, CDR1 is KGHSH and CDR2 is LQKENI. The CDR3 loop is CASSSYQETQYF. CDR3 bases: TGTGCCAGCTCATCCTACCAAGAGACCCAGTACTTC.

The CDR3 bases are TGTGCCACCCAACCTACAGGTTTCACCGGGGAGCTGTTTTTT. It translates to CATQPTGFTGELFF. The chain joins TRBV6-1 to TRBJ2-2; weak D call: TRBD1 (5 bases). Germline values: CDR1 MNHNS, CDR2 SASEGT. Trimming left V 10 bases short and J 4 bases short, with 16 bases between. CDR3 size: 14 residues.

The chain recombines TRBV7-3 with TRBJ2-7; 9 nucleotides agree with TRBD1. This CDR3 has 15 residues. In germline, CDR1 is SGHTA, CDR2 FQGTGA. The ends lost 3 bases at V and 4 bases at J; junction bases unmatched: 7. The CDR3 nucleotides are TGTGCCAGCAGCTTGCACAGGGGGCGCATGTACGAGCAGTACTTC. Translating gives CASSLHRGRMYEQYF.

The chain carries TRBV4-3 and TRBJ1-2; D unclear. The CDR3 consists of 14 residues. Germline CDR1 LGHNA, CDR2 YSLEER. Trimming stripped 0 bases from V and 5 bases from J, with 10 bases between. CDR3 bases: TGCGCCAGCAGCCAAGATGAGGCCGCGTATGGCTACACCTTC. Translated: CASSQDEAAYGYTF.

This clone turned up a few times. V usage is TRBV9 and J usage is TRBJ2-7, with D hard to call. The germline V gene has CDR1 SGDLS and CDR2 YYNGEE. The V gene lost 0 bases and the J gene lost 4 bases, with 11 bases spanning the gap. This CDR3 is built from 14 residues. CDR3 DNA sequence: TGTGCCAGCAGCGTAGGTAGAGGCCCTTACGAGCAGTACTTC. Translation: CASSVGRGPYEQYF.

Note on this clone: The junction departs from germline at one end; a sequencing error may be responsible. V and J are TRBV7-9 and TRBJ2-2; no definite D call. The CDR3 extends over 13 amino acids. CDR1 and CDR2 (germline): SEHNR, FQNEAQ (reference sequence). The CDR3 region has the DNA TGTTCCAGCAGCTTTCCTCCACTGGGCGAGCTGTTTTTT. This codes for CSSSFPPLGELFF.

This clone was counted once. The rearrangement joins TRBV27 to TRBJ1-5; TRBD1 aligns across 7 bases. Trimming took 4 bases from V and 5 from J; bases not matched to a gene: 5. CDR3 size: 14 residues. From germline, CDR1 is MNHEY and CDR2 SMNVEV (reference sequence). CDR3 DNA: TGTGCCAGCAGTTACAGGGGCCCGGATCAGCCCCAGCATTTT. Translating gives CASSYRGPDQPQHF.